This T cell receptor beta chain derives from a study of blood T cell repertoires in COVID-19. Study-wide background: T cells, B-cell-depleted T cells, or PBMCs provided the cDNA or gDNA that served as material.

The CDR3 length is 15 residues. CDR1 MDHEN and CDR2 SYDVKM come from the germline V gene. V was clipped by 1 base and J by 7 bases, with 11 bases between them. Assay used: immunoSEQ multiplex PCR; TCRdb lists only in-frame clones, some missing. The sample has around 350,000 clones; around 90% are singletons. The receptor was derived from a human donor in a cohort sampled during active COVID-19. The rearrangement joins TRBV28 to TRBJ1-6, with D tentatively TRBD1 (6 bases). Source material: peripheral blood. CDR3 sequence reads: CASSLYQGPNSPLHF. CDR3 bases: TGTGCCAGCAGTTTATACCAGGGGCCAAATTCACCCCTCCACTTT.